What follows describes a single T cell receptor (beta chain). Study processing details: The authors estimated nucleated cell counts from reference gene primer amplification. Measured with immunoSEQ multiplex PCR; TCRdb has only the in-frame clones, and not every one. D and trimming were read from the DNA, whereas the V and J calls and clone size are those reported in that table. Here the sample spans about 110,000 clones, about 90% being singletons. The V end was cut by 5 bases, the J end by 3 bases, with 14 bases between. This CDR3 region has 14 residues. Germline V gives CDR1 MGHRA, CDR2 YSYEKL. The sample originates from a study of blood T cell repertoires in COVID-19. Study in general: COVID-19 samples from acute and convalescent phases originated in the United States, Italy and Spain.

This sequence joins TRBV4-1 and TRBJ2-7; tentatively, D is TRBD1 (5 bases). This receptor was identified in a human donor in a cohort sampled during active COVID-19. The sequencing sample was made of peripheral blood. The CDR3 protein is CASSTARGGYEQYF. CDR3 bases: TGCGCCAGCAGCACGGCTAGGGGTGGCTACGAGCAGTACTTC.